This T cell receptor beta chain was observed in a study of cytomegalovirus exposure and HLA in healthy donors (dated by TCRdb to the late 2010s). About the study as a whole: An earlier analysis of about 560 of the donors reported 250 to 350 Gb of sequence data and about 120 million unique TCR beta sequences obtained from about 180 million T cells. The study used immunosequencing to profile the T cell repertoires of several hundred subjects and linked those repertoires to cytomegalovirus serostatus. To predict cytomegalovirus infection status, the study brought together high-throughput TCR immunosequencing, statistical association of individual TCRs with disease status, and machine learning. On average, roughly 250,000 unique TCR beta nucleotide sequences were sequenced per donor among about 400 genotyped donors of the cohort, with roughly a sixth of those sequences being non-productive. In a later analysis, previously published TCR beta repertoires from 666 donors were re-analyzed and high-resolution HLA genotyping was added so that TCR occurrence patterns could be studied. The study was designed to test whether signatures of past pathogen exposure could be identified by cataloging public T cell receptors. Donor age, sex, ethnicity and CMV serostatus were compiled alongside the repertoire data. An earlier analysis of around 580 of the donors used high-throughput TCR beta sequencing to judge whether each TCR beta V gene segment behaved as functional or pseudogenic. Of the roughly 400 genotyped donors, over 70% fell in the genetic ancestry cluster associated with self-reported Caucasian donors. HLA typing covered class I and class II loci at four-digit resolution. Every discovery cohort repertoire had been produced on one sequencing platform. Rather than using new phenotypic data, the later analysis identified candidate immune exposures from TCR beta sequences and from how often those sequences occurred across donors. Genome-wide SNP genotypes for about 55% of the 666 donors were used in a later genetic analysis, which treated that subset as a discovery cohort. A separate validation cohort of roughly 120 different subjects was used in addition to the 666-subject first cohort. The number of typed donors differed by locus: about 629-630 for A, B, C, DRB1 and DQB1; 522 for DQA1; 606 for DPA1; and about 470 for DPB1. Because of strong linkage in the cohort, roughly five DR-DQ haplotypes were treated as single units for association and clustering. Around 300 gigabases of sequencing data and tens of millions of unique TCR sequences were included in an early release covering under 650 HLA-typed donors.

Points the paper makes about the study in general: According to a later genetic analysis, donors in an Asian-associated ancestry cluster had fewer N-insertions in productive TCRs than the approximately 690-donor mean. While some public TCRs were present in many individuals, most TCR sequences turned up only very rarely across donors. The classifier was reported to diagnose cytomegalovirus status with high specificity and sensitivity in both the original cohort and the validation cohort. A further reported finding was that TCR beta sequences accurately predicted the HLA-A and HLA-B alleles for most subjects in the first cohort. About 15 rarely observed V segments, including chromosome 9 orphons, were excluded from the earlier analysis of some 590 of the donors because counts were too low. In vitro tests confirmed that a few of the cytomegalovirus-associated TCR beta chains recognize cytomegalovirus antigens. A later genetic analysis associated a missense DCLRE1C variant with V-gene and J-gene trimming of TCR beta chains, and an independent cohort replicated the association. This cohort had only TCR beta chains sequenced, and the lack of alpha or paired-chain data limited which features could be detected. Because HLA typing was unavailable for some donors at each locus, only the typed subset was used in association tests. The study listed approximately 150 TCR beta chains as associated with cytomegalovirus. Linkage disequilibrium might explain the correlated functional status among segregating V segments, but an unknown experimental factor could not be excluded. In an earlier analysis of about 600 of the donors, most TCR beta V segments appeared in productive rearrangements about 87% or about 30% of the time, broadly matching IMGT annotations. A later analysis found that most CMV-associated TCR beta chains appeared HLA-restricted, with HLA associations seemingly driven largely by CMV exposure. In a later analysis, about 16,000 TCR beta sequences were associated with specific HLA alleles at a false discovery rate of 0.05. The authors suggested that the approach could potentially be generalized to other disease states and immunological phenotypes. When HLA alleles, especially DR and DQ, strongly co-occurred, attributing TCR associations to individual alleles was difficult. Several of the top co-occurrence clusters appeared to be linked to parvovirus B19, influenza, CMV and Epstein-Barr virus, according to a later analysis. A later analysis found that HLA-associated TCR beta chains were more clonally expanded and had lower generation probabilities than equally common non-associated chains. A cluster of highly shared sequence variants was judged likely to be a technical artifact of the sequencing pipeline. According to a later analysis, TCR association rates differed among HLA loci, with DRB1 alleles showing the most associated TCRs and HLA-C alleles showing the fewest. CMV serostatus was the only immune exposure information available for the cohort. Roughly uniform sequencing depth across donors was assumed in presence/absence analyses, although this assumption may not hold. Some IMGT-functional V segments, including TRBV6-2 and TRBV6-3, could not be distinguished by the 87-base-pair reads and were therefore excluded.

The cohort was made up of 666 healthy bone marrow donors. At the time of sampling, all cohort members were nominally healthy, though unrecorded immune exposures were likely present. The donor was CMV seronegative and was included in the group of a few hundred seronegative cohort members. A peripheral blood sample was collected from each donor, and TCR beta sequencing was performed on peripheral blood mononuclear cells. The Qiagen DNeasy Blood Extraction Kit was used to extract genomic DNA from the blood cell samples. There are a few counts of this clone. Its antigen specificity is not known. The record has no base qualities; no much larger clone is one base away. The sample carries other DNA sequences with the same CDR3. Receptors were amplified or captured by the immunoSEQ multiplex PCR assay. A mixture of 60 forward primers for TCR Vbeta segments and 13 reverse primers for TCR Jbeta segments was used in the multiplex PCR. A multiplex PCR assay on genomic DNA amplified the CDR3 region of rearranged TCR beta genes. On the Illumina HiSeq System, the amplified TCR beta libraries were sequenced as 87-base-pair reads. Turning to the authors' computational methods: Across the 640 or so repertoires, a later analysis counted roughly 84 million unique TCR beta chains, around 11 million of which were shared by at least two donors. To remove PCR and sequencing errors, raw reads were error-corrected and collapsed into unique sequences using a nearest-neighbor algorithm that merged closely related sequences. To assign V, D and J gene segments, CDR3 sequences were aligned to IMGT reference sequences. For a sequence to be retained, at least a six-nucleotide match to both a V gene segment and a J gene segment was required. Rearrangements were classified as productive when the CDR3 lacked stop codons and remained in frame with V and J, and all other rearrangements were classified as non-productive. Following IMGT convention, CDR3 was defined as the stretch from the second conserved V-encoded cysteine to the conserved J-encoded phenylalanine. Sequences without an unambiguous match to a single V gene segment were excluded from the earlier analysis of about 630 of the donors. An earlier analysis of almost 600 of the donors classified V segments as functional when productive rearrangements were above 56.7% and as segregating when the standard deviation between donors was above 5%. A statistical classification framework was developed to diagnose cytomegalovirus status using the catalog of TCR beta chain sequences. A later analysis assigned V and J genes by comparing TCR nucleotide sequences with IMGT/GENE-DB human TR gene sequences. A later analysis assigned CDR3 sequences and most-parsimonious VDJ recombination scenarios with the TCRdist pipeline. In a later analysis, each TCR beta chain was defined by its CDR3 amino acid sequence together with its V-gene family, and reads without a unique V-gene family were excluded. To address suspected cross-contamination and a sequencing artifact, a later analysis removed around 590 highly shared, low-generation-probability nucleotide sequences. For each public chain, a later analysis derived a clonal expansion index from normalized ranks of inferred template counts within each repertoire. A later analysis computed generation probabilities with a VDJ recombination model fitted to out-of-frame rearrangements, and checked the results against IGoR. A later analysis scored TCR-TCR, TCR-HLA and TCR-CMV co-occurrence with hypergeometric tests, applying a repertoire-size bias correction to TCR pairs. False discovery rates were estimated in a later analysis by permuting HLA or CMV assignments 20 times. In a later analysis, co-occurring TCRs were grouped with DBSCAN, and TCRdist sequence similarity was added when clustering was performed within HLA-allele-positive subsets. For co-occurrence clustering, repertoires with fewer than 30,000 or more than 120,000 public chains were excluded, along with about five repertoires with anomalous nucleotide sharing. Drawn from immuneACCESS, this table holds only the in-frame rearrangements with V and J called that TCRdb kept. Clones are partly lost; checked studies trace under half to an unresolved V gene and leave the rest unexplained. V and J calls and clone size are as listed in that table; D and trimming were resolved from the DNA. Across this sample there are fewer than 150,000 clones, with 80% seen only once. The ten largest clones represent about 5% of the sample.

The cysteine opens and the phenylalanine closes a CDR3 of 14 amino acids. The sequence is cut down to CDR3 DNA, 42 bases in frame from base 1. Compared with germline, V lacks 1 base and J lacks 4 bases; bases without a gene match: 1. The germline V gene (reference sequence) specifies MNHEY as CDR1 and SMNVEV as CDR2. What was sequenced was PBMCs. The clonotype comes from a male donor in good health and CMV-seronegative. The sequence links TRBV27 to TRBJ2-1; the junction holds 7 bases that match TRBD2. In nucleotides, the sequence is TGTGCCAGCAGTTTATGGGGGGGGTACAATGAGCAGTTCTTC. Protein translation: CASSLWGGYNEQFF.